This T cell receptor beta chain was obtained from a study of T-cell reconstitution after alpha-beta-depleted transplantation in children. Study outcomes and limitations: Newly produced T cells mostly provided counts and TCRbeta diversity after one year, as hyperexpanded clones declined. About two months after transplant, alpha-beta T cells reportedly came from several hundred expanded graft clones. Some patients' high day-60 TCRbeta diversity was attributed to recipient cells surviving conditioning.

This clonotype showed up many times. The antigen remains unidentified. The CDR3 runs to 12 residues. Trimming took 6 bases from V and 4 from J, leaving 8 bases between them. Per the germline V gene, CDR1 is WSHSY and CDR2 is SAAADI. Unique molecular identifiers were used in preparing the TCRbeta library. TCRdb reprocessed the PCR reads with MiXCR, giving one entry per CDR3 protein. There are some 100,000 distinct CDR3 sequences in the sample; about 25% occur only once, and 20% to 25% lies in the top ten. The sequence derives from a boy between 2 and 10 years old with acute lymphoblastic leukemia, due to receive a stem cell transplant. The rearrangement links TRBV10-2 to TRBJ2-3, with D possibly matching TRBD2 (5 bases). The material sequenced was PBMCs, taken before TCRalphabeta/CD19-depleted stem cell transplant. The CDR3 spells CASSVSADTQYF. CDR3 in DNA: TGCGCCAGCAGCGTTAGCGCAGATACGCAGTATTTT.